This T cell receptor beta chain stems from a study of T-cell memory formation after mild COVID-19. The study, taken as a whole, reports: Proof of SARS-CoV-2 specificity was absent for the second-wave clones that crested on day 37.

This clonotype has more than one count but fewer than ten. Its cognate antigen is unknown. TCRdb reprocessed the 5' RACE reads via MiXCR and lists one record per CDR3 protein. The table includes some 130,000 distinct CDR3 sequences, almost 25% detected once. Losses at the gene ends were 3 bases for V and 0 bases for J; bases not matched to a gene: 11. This CDR3 has 19 residues. Sequencing was performed on PBMCs or a T cell subset sorted from them (not recorded which). This TCR came from an adult woman who had mild COVID-19 (a few samples of this study predate the infection). Cell type and time point are not known. This chain joins TRBV23-1 and TRBJ1-4; 9 positions match TRBD1. TRBV23-1 is classed as an ORF, of uncertain function. The CDR3 spells CASSHRRQGEIATNEKLFF. DNA of the CDR3: TGCGCCAGCAGTCATCGCCGACAGGGGGAGATTGCAACTAATGAAAAACTGTTTTTT.